This TCR beta chain was sequenced during a study of T-cell reconstitution after alpha-beta-depleted transplantation in children. Study conclusions and caveats: Newly generated T cells supplied most T-cell counts and diversity one year post-transplant. Alpha-beta T cells present about two months after transplant were reported to originate from several hundred expanded graft clones. There were some patients whose high TCRbeta diversity at day 60 came from surviving recipient T cells and thymic progenitors.

The library targeted TCRbeta and was prepared with unique molecular identifiers. MiXCR, applied by TCRdb to the PCR reads, yields one record per CDR3 protein. The sample lists almost 600,000 distinct CDR3 sequences, over 20% occurring once. On this clonotype: Its antigen is unidentified.

V trimming: 2 bases; J trimming: 7 bases; junction bases outside the gene matches: 8. The CDR3 length is 15 residues. Sequencing used PBMCs, obtained before TCRalphabeta/CD19-depleted stem cell transplant. The TCR was taken from a boy younger than two with Wiskott-Aldrich syndrome, due to receive a stem cell transplant. The chain uses TRBV12-3 or TRBV12-4 and TRBJ2-1; TRBD2 matches 7 bases. The CDR3 sequence is CASSLRLADTNEQFF. In nucleotides, the CDR3 is TGTGCCAGCAGTTTAAGACTAGCCGACACGAATGAGCAGTTCTTC.